Shown below are 23 T cell receptor beta chains from a single sample sequenced in a study of regulatory T cells in long-lasting Graves disease (TCRdb year 2021). The time point label, as the study defines it: newly diagnosed GD, antithyroid drugs for less than 3 months. For both TCR sequencing and RNA sequencing, RNA was extracted from PBMCs using TRIzol. The method behind the library was multiplex PCR. This sample was sequenced with an Illumina HiSeq 4000. CDR3 regions were amplified by Arm-PCR with iRepertoire HTBI primers to construct TCR beta libraries. TCRdb applied fastp at Q25 and MiXCR to the public reads, then kept only in-frame beta chains. Every CDR3 protein is listed once, alongside the most common genes and DNA of its rows. The sample contains around 250,000 distinct CDR3 sequences, about 17% of them found a single time. About 15% of the sample belongs to the ten largest clones. These data were also filed under a second study, of T cells in Graves' hyperthyroidism and ophthalmopathy.

The specimen was peripheral blood mononuclear cells (PBMCs), collected at new diagnosis, from a patient treated with antithyroid drugs. These receptors were taken from a woman in her 30s with Graves disease. Donor details come from another sample of the same person, matched by shared clones.

This clonotype occurred many times. The chain couples TRBV7-6 to TRBJ2-1, with D possibly matching TRBD1 (5 bases). From germline, CDR1 is SGHVS and CDR2 FNYEAQ. Deletions cut 1 base from V and 4 bases from J, with 14 bases between. CDR3 length: 16 amino acids. The CDR3 protein is CASSLGDVRTYNEQFF. CDR3 coding DNA: TGTGCCAGCAGCTTAGGGGATGTCCGGACATACAATGAGCAGTTCTTC.

This clonotype was observed many times. The chain couples TRBV12-5 to TRBJ2-5; possibly TRBD1 for D (7 bases). The CDR3 is 15 amino acids. The germline V gene has CDR1 LGHNT and CDR2 FRNRAP. The ends were cut back, 2 bases at V and 5 bases at J, with 15 bases in the middle. The CDR3 nucleotides are TGTGCTAGTGGTTTGTTAGGAGGGGGCGGTGAGACCCAGTACTTC. This gives the protein CASGLLGGGGETQYF.

This clonotype was detected ten times or more. The chain joins TRBV7-2 to TRBJ2-5; a possible D gene is TRBD2 (5 bases). V lost 3 bases and J lost 5, with 13 bases in between. Germline V gene sequence: CDR1 SGHTA, CDR2 FQGNSA. The CDR3 extends over 14 amino acids. The CDR3 nucleotides are TGTGCCAGCAGCTTCCTGGGCGGGCGCGAGACCCAGTACTTC. Protein sequence: CASSFLGGRETQYF. The variable domain in full, completed from reference TRBV7-2 and TRBJ2-5, reads GAGVSQSPSNKVTEKGKDVELRCDPISGHTALYWYRQSLGQGLEFLIYFQGNSAPDKSGLPSDRFSAERTGGSVSTLTIQRTQQEDSAVYLCASSFLGGRETQYFGPGTRLLVL.

The rearrangement links TRBV12-5 to TRBJ2-7; D may be TRBD2 (5 bases). CDR1 is LGHNT, CDR2 FRNRAP, per germline. This CDR3 spans 13 amino acids. Trimming pared 5 bases from V and 2 bases from J, leaving 10 bases between. DNA of the CDR3: TGTGCTAGTGGTCCCGACGGGACCTACGAGCAGTACTTC. This codes for CASGPDGTYEQYF.

The chain is built from TRBV12-5 and TRBJ2-7; D may be TRBD1 or TRBD2 (5 bases each). CDR3 size: 18 residues. Germline V lookup: CDR1 LGHNT, CDR2 FRNRAP. The V gene lost 6 bases and the J gene lost 7 bases, with 31 bases spanning the gap. As DNA, the CDR3 is TGTGCTAGTGGGCCGGGGTTTTTAGGGGCCAGCTCCTACAATGAGCAGTACTTC. Translated: CASGPGFLGASSYNEQYF.

This chain uses TRBV19 with TRBJ1-1, with D uncertain. Germline V lookup: CDR1 LNHDA, CDR2 SQIVND (reference sequence). V lost 4 bases to trimming and J lost 8 bases, with 14 bases between them. This CDR3 is built from 13 residues. In DNA form, the CDR3 reads TGTGCCAGTAGTACAGTGAAGGGTTTAGAAGCTTTCTTT. It is translated as CASSTVKGLEAFF.

This clonotype has a count of ten or more. The chain uses TRBV3-1 and TRBJ1-2; 7 bases fit TRBD1. The V gene end was trimmed by 4 bases and the J gene end by 6 bases; junction bases not matched to a gene: 8. CDR1 and CDR2 (germline): LGHDT, YNNKEL (reference sequence). This CDR3 region has 14 residues. CDR3 DNA: TGTGCCAGCAGCCCTTTTGCAGGGGGGAATGGCTACACCTTC. It is translated as CASSPFAGGNGYTF.

This clonotype was detected ten times or more. The chain uses TRBV27 and TRBJ1-6; 9 nucleotides match TRBD1. Germline V gene lookup returns CDR1 MNHEY and CDR2 SMNVEV (reference sequence). The trim removed 6 bases at V and 10 bases at J, leaving 10 bases unmatched. This CDR3 is built from 15 residues. The CDR3: CASRRTGAYRSPLHF. CDR3 nucleotide sequence: TGTGCCAGCAGGCGGACAGGGGCCTATCGGTCACCCCTCCACTTT.

This clonotype was observed at least ten times. The rearrangement links TRBV2 to TRBJ2-1; D ambiguous. Germline values: CDR1 SNHLY, CDR2 FYNNEI. CDR3 size: 14 residues. Trimming stripped 7 bases from V and 5 bases from J, with 15 bases between. Written as DNA, the CDR3 is TGTGCCAGCACTTACGCCAGGACCAACAATGAGCAGTTCTTC. Translating it yields CASTYARTNNEQFF.

Ten or more counts support this clonotype. The gene calls are TRBV20-1 and TRBJ2-2; TRBD2 aligns across 7 bases. This CDR3 is built from 17 residues. J was trimmed by 1 base and V by 0 bases; bases with no gene match: 8. CDR1 and CDR2 (germline): DFQATT, SNEGSKA (reference sequence). CDR3 loop: CSARDPGGEKNTGELFF. The DNA for the CDR3 is TGCAGTGCTAGAGATCCTGGGGGGGAGAAGAACACCGGGGAGCTGTTTTTT.

This clonotype was counted only a few times. This chain uses TRBV6-1 with TRBJ2-1; TRBD1 matches at 9 bases. This CDR3 region has 16 residues. Unmatched junction bases numbered 7, after V lost 5 bases and J lost 2 bases. Germline V lookup: CDR1 MNHNS, CDR2 SASEGT. CDR3 sequence: CASSTSGTGPYNEQFF. CDR3 DNA: TGTGCCAGCAGTACATCCGGGACAGGGCCCTACAATGAGCAGTTCTTC.

This clonotype was recorded many times. V and J are TRBV18 and TRBJ1-5, with 8 bases matching TRBD1. Germline V gene lookup returns CDR1 KGHSH and CDR2 LQKENI. With V trimmed by 4 bases and J by 3 bases, 2 bases remained unmatched. The CDR3 totals 14 residues. The CDR3 sequence is CASSLDRVNQPQHF. DNA of the CDR3: TGTGCCAGCTCACTGGACAGGGTCAATCAGCCCCAGCATTTT.

This clonotype was recorded at least ten times. The gene calls are TRBV20-1 and TRBJ2-6; no reliable D call. The CDR3 extends over 15 amino acids. V lost 4 bases to trimming and J lost 0 bases, with 10 bases between them. From germline, CDR1 is DFQATT and CDR2 SNEGSKA (reference sequence). The CDR3 spells CSAIQSGSGANVLTF. The CDR3 DNA reads TGCAGTGCTATTCAGAGTGGCTCTGGGGCCAACGTCCTGACTTTC.

This clonotype has more than one count but fewer than ten. V and J are TRBV29-1 and TRBJ2-7; no clear D gene. This CDR3 is built from 13 residues. Germline V lookup: CDR1 SQVTM, CDR2 ANQGSEA. V lost 1 base to trimming and J lost 4 bases, with 11 bases between them. The CDR3 loop reads CSVEAAGTYEQYF. The CDR3, as DNA: TGCAGCGTTGAAGCCGCAGGAACGTACGAGCAGTACTTC.

This clonotype was counted many times. The V gene is TRBV30, the J gene TRBJ2-7; TRBD2 agrees at 7 bases. Germline V CDR1 and CDR2: GTSNPN, SVGIG (reference sequence). Losses at the gene ends were 1 base for V and 0 bases for J; bases not matched to a gene: 3. The CDR3 sequence is 14 residues long. The CDR3 region has the DNA TGTGCCTGGAGTGCTTGCGGGAGCTCCTACGAGCAGTACTTC. This codes for CAWSACGSSYEQYF.

This clonotype has at least ten counts. The chain links TRBV7-9 to TRBJ1-2; the match to TRBD1 covers 7 bases. Germline CDR1 reads SEHNR; CDR2 reads FQNEAQ (reference sequence). Trimming at V came to 4 bases and at J to 2 bases, leaving 4 bases not matched to a gene. This CDR3 contains 14 residues. CDR3 protein: CASSSGTENYGYTF. In DNA form, the CDR3 reads TGTGCCAGCAGCTCCGGGACAGAGAACTATGGCTACACCTTC.

The V gene is TRBV18, the J gene TRBJ2-7, with 9 nucleotides matching TRBD1. Germline V gene lookup returns CDR1 KGHSH and CDR2 LQKENI. Unmatched junction bases numbered 3, after V lost 2 bases and J lost 1 base. CDR3 length: 15 amino acids. CDR3 amino acids: CASSPGQGQSYEQYF. As DNA, the CDR3 is TGTGCCAGCTCACCAGGACAGGGGCAATCCTACGAGCAGTACTTC.

This clonotype was seen at least ten times. V gene TRBV12-3 or TRBV12-4 combines with J gene TRBJ1-5; 7 bases fit TRBD1. The V segment lost 4 bases and the J segment 5 bases; nucleotides outside the gene matches: 2. The CDR3 runs 13 residues. The CDR3 loop is CASSSDRDQPQHF. CDR3 nucleotides: TGTGCCAGCAGTTCCGACAGGGATCAGCCCCAGCATTTT.

Here the CDR3 reads CASSSSTRGLNTGELFF. In DNA, the CDR3 is TGTGCCAGCAGCTCCTCTACCAGGGGGTTGAACACCGGGGAGCTGTTTTTT. This sequence joins TRBV5-4 and TRBJ2-2; 7 nucleotides align to TRBD1. Germline CDR1 is SGHNT and CDR2 is YYREEE (reference sequence). J was trimmed by 1 base and V by 3 bases; bases with no gene match: 9. This CDR3 region has 17 residues. Full variable domain (rest looked up from reference TRBV5-4 and TRBJ2-2): ETGVTQSPTHLIKTRGQQVTLRCSSQSGHNTVSWYQQALGQGPQFIFQYYREEENGRGNFPPRFSGLQFPNYSSELNVNALELDDSALYLCASSSSTRGLNTGELFFGEGSRLTVL.

The table lists this clonotype with many counts. The rearrangement uses TRBV2 and TRBJ1-3, with TRBD1 matching over 7 bases. The V gene's germline CDR1 is SNHLY and CDR2 FYNNEI. Trimming took 3 bases from V and 7 from J; bases not matched to a gene: 9. The CDR3 consists of 15 residues. The CDR3 reads CASSEVTGPRNTIYF. CDR3 in DNA: TGTGCCAGCAGTGAGGTGACAGGGCCGCGGAACACCATATATTTT.

This clonotype was counted many times. The chain joins TRBV6-5 to TRBJ1-5; D gene unclear. CDR1 is MNHEY, CDR2 SVGAGI, per germline. The CDR3 sequence is 15 residues long. V was pared by 2 bases and J by 1 base, with 9 bases between. CDR3 DNA: TGTGCCAGCAGTTACAAGGCCCTAAGCAATCAGCCCCAGCATTTT. It translates to CASSYKALSNQPQHF.

In the case of this clonotype: This may come from a read error, since a much larger clone is one base off. The conserved closing phenylalanine or tryptophan is absent in this CDR3, likely reflecting a read error. The V call is TRBV4-1, the J call TRBJ2-1; D not resolved. CDR3 length: 12 amino acids. The germline V and J ends were trimmed by 4 bases and 13 bases, with 14 bases remaining between them. Germline V lookup: CDR1 MGHRA, CDR2 YSYEKL. The CDR3 sequence is CASSLGRLDQFV. The CDR3 coding sequence is TGCGCCAGCAGCCTAGGACGTTTGGACCAGTTCGTC.

This clonotype was recorded many times. The V call is TRBV5-1, the J call TRBJ2-3; D is unresolved. From germline, CDR1 is SGHRS and CDR2 YFSETQ. CDR3 length: 14 residues. V was clipped by 0 bases and J by 0 bases, with 5 bases between them. Written as DNA, the CDR3 is TGCGCCAGCAGCTTGGCGAGAAGCACAGATACGCAGTATTTT. As protein: CASSLARSTDTQYF.